This TCR beta chain was sequenced in a study of CD8 T cells in Susac syndrome. Reverse transcription of roughly 0.5 to 1 ug RNA was carried out with random hexamers. The authors amplified TCR beta CDR3 across 54 Vbeta and 13 Jbeta using immunoSEQ multiplex PCR. From the immunoSEQ multiplex PCR reads, TCRdb called clonotypes with MiXCR, one entry per CDR3 protein. There are about 200,000 distinct CDR3 sequences in the sample; roughly 90% occur only once, and 0.1% to 0.15% lies in the top ten. CD8+ and CD4+ T cells from blood underwent TCR beta sequencing. Deletions cut 5 bases from V and 2 bases from J, with 14 bases between. The germline gives CDR1 MGHDK, CDR2 SYGVNS. This CDR3 contains 15 residues.

The TCR originated in a human donor with multiple sclerosis. Source material: CD8+ T cells from PBMCs. This chain joins TRBV25-1 and TRBJ2-3; possible D gene TRBD1, 6 bases. CDR3: CASSTGTFVTDTQYF. The DNA of the CDR3 is TGTGCCAGCAGTACCGGGACATTCGTCACAGATACGCAGTATTTT.